This T cell receptor (beta chain) originates from a study of regulatory T cells in long-lasting Graves disease. This CDR3 is 17 amino acids long. CDR1 is SNHLY, CDR2 FYNNEI, per germline. This sample's time point: newly diagnosed GD, antithyroid drugs for less than 3 months. PBMCs were the source of the RNA used for TCR sequencing. CDR3-region Arm-PCR and iRepertoire HTBI primers produced the TCR beta libraries. TCRdb independently ran MiXCR on the multiplex PCR reads; one entry per CDR3 protein. The profile shows about 420,000 distinct CDR3 sequences, about 15% of them singletons. With regard to this clonotype: Its antigen is as yet unknown. A clone one base away is much larger, so this may be a read error.

General study findings and limits: It was in persistent disease that TRBV28, TRBJ1-2 and TRBJ2-5 were favored.

The same sample was also used in a study of T cells in Graves' hyperthyroidism and ophthalmopathy. From that study: The TCR CDR3 was amplified in a first-round RT-PCR using the HTBI primer set. Most thyroid clonotypes expanded above 0.001 were also detected in blood.

The sequences come from peripheral blood mononuclear cells (PBMCs), collected at new diagnosis, from a patient treated with antithyroid drugs. The rearrangement uses TRBV2 and TRBJ2-7; tentatively, D is TRBD2 (9 bases). The source is a woman aged 18-29 years with Graves disease. The CDR3 spells CVSNGQGVAGGAYEQYF. The CDR3 nucleotides read TGTGTCAGCAATGGACAGGGTGTGGCGGGAGGGGCCTACGAGCAGTACTTC.